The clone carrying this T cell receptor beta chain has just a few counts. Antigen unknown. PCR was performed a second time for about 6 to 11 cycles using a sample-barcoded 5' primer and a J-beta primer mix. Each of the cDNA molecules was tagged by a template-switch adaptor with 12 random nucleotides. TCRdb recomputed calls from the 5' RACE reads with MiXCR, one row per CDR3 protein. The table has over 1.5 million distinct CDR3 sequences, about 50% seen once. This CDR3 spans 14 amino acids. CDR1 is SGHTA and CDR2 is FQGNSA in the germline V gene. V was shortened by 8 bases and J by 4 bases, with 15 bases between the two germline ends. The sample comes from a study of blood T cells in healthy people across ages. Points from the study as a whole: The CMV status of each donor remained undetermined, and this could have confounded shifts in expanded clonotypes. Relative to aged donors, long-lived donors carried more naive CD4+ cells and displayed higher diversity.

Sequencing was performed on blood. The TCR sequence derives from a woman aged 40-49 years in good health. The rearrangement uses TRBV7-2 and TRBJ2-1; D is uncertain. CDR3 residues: CASGMGSKYNEQFF. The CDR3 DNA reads TGTGCCAGCGGGATGGGTTCAAAGTACAATGAGCAGTTCTTC.